Listed below are T cell receptor beta chains from one sample, sequenced in a study of Ad26.COV2.S vaccination and SARS-CoV-2 variants. TCRdb keeps only in-frame clones here, not all; method: immunoSEQ multiplex PCR. The data hold 360,000 or so clones, with roughly 87% observed a single time. The sequenced sample was peripheral blood, obtained in a trial of Ad26.COV2.S vaccine versus placebo. The receptors come from a person aged 18 to 59 who received the Ad26.COV2.S COVID-19 vaccine or a placebo. The CDR3 runs from the conserved cysteine through the conserved F or W. The order of the fields is clone size, J gene, D gene, V gene, CDR3 DNA, CDR3 protein. D genes are given only for firm matches. Clone size is shown for a subset of rows, as once, few, many or a class of expanded clone.

abundance: once; j_gene: TRBJ2-1; d_gene: -; v_gene: TRBV4-3; CDR3nt: TGCGCCAGCAGCCAAGATGTCCATCCGAGTTCCTACAATGAGCAGTTCTTC; CDR3aa: CASSQDVHPSSYNEQFF
abundance: -; j_gene: TRBJ1-4; d_gene: -; v_gene: TRBV13; CDR3nt: TGTGCCAGCAGCTTAGCGACGGGGGGGCATGAAAAACTGTTTTTT; CDR3aa: CASSLATGGHEKLFF
abundance: -; j_gene: TRBJ2-2; d_gene: -; v_gene: TRBV4-1; CDR3nt: TGCGCCAGCAGCCAATACGCCGGGACTCCCTCGAACACCGGGGAGCTGTTTTTT; CDR3aa: CASSQYAGTPSNTGELFF
abundance: -; j_gene: TRBJ1-1; d_gene: TRBD1; v_gene: TRBV28; CDR3nt: TGTGCCAGCACCGATCCGGGACAGTACACTGAAGCTTTCTTT; CDR3aa: CASTDPGQYTEAFF
abundance: -; j_gene: TRBJ2-3; d_gene: -; v_gene: TRBV7-9; CDR3nt: TGTGCCAGCAGCTTATCGGACCTCCCAGATACGCAGTATTTT; CDR3aa: CASSLSDLPDTQYF
abundance: -; j_gene: TRBJ1-1; d_gene: -; v_gene: TRBV5-5; CDR3nt: TGTGCCAGCAGCACAGGGACAGAAGCTTTCTTT; CDR3aa: CASSTGTEAFF
abundance: -; j_gene: TRBJ2-3; d_gene: -; v_gene: TRBV7-9; CDR3nt: TGTGCCAGCACCGCCCGGGCACGATCATCTTTCGGCACAGATACGCAGTATTTT; CDR3aa: CASTARARSSFGTDTQYF
abundance: once; j_gene: TRBJ1-1; d_gene: -; v_gene: TRBV27; CDR3nt: TGTGCCAGCAAACAGGGCAGGGGTATGAACACTGAAGCTTTCTTT; CDR3aa: CASKQGRGMNTEAFF
abundance: -; j_gene: TRBJ1-1; d_gene: -; v_gene: TRBV2; CDR3nt: TGTGCCAGCATCGGATTTAACTCAGGGAAAAAGAACACTGAAGCTTTCTTT; CDR3aa: CASIGFNSGKKNTEAFF
abundance: -; j_gene: TRBJ1-1; d_gene: TRBD1; v_gene: TRBV10-3; CDR3nt: TGTGCCATCAGTGAGTCTGGGACAGCAAACACTGAAGCTTTCTTT; CDR3aa: CAISESGTANTEAFF
abundance: few; j_gene: TRBJ1-5; d_gene: -; v_gene: TRBV7-2; CDR3nt: TGTGCCAGCAGCTTAAGCCACCGGGGCAATCAGCCCCAGCATTTT; CDR3aa: CASSLSHRGNQPQHF
abundance: -; j_gene: TRBJ2-1; d_gene: TRBD2; v_gene: TRBV10-2; CDR3nt: TGCGCCAGCAGTGGACTAGCGGGGGCGTTTGGGCAGTTCTTC; CDR3aa: CASSGLAGAFGQFF
abundance: -; j_gene: TRBJ2-1; d_gene: TRBD2; v_gene: TRBV5-1; CDR3nt: TGCGCCAGCAGCTTGCGACTAGCGGACTCCTACAATGAGCAGTTCTTC; CDR3aa: CASSLRLADSYNEQFF
abundance: -; j_gene: TRBJ1-4; d_gene: -; v_gene: TRBV10-2; CDR3nt: TGCGCCAGCACTCAGGTCGCAACTAATGAAAAACTGTTTTTT; CDR3aa: CASTQVATNEKLFF
abundance: -; j_gene: TRBJ1-5; d_gene: -; v_gene: TRBV7-8; CDR3nt: TGTGCCAGCAGCTTACTACAGGGATACAGCAATCAGCCCCAGCATTTT; CDR3aa: CASSLLQGYSNQPQHF
abundance: -; j_gene: TRBJ1-1; d_gene: -; v_gene: TRBV10-3; CDR3nt: TGTGCCATCAGGGGGGGGATCAGCACTGAAGCTTTCTTT; CDR3aa: CAIRGGISTEAFF
abundance: -; j_gene: TRBJ2-5; d_gene: TRBD2; v_gene: TRBV3-1/TRBV3-2; CDR3nt: TGTGCCAGCAGAGTTCTAGCGGGGGAAGAGACCCAGTACTTC; CDR3aa: CASRVLAGEETQYF
abundance: once; j_gene: TRBJ2-1; d_gene: TRBD2; v_gene: TRBV24-1; CDR3nt: TGTGCCACCAGTGAGCCTAGCGGGGAGGAGTTCTTC; CDR3aa: CATSEPSGEEFF
abundance: once; j_gene: TRBJ2-1; d_gene: -; v_gene: TRBV30; CDR3nt: TGTGCCTCTACCCTGGGGGCGGGTGTCTACAATGAGCAGTTCTTC; CDR3aa: CASTLGAGVYNEQFF
abundance: -; j_gene: TRBJ2-7; d_gene: -; v_gene: TRBV20-1; CDR3nt: TGCAGTGCTTCCTGGCGCTACGAGCAGTACTTC; CDR3aa: CSASWRYEQYF
abundance: -; j_gene: TRBJ2-7; d_gene: TRBD2; v_gene: TRBV7-2; CDR3nt: TGTGCCATCTCCGGACTAGCGGGGGCAGACGAGCAGTACTTC; CDR3aa: CAISGLAGADEQYF
abundance: once; j_gene: TRBJ2-7; d_gene: TRBD1; v_gene: TRBV27; CDR3nt: TGTGCCAGCAGTAGACAGGGATCCTACGAGCAGTACTTC; CDR3aa: CASSRQGSYEQYF